This entry lists 30 T cell receptor beta chains sequenced from one sample in a study of shared clonotypes between healthy human individuals. Data came from immunoSEQ multiplex PCR; TCRdb stores just in-frame clones and leaves some out. The top ten clones hold 10% of a sample with around 350,000 clones, around 79% of them seen once. The sample taken for sequencing was memory CD4+ T cells sorted from blood. Subset noted: CD45RA-negative fraction. The receptors stem from a man aged 25-40 years in good health.

The rearrangement links TRBV9 to TRBJ2-7; 11 nucleotides match TRBD2. The V and J ends lost 6 bases and 4 bases, in that order; junction bases with no gene match: 9. This CDR3 has 15 amino acids. CDR1 SGDLS and CDR2 YYNGEE come from the germline V gene. CDR3 residues: CASTPGTSGSYEQYF. As DNA, the CDR3 is TGTGCCAGCACCCCAGGGACTAGCGGCTCTTACGAGCAGTACTTC.

The chain is built from TRBV2 and TRBJ1-1, with D hard to call. In germline, CDR1 is SNHLY, CDR2 FYNNEI. The length of the CDR3 is 13 residues. Between the trimmed V and J ends, which lost 3 bases and 0 bases, there was a span of 5 bases. This CDR3 is CASSDLLNTEAFF. In DNA form, the CDR3 reads TGTGCCAGCAGTGACTTATTGAACACTGAAGCTTTCTTT.

The rearrangement links TRBV19 to TRBJ2-7, with 11 bases matching TRBD1. J was trimmed by 2 bases and V by 4 bases; bases with no gene match: 1. The CDR3 covers 14 residues. Germline V gene sequence: CDR1 LNHDA, CDR2 SQIVND (reference sequence). The CDR3 region is CASSKGQGAYEQYF. The CDR3 region has the DNA TGTGCCAGTAGTAAGGGACAGGGGGCCTACGAGCAGTACTTC.

The V gene is TRBV5-4, the J gene TRBJ2-2, with 7 bases aligning to TRBD2. In germline, CDR1 is SGHNT, CDR2 YYREEE (reference sequence). The CDR3 has 19 residues. V was pared by 4 bases and J by 6 bases, with 21 bases of the junction left unmatched. The CDR3 region is CASSPSLSAGEGMAGELFF. CDR3 DNA sequence: TGTGCCAGCAGCCCAAGTCTGTCGGCGGGAGAGGGGATGGCCGGGGAGCTGTTTTTT.

Details on this clone: The same CDR3 also results from other DNA sequences found in this sample. The chain combines TRBV5-5 with TRBJ1-3, with 9 bases lining up with TRBD1. The CDR3 spans 14 residues. Germline V gene sequence: CDR1 SGHKS, CDR2 YYEKEE (reference sequence). With V trimmed by 5 bases and J by 4 bases, 4 bases remained unmatched. CDR3 in amino acids: CASRPTGGGNTIYF. DNA for the CDR3: TGTGCCAGCAGGCCCACAGGGGGCGGAAACACCATATATTTT. The variable domain in full, completed from reference TRBV5-5 and TRBJ1-3, reads DAGVTQSPTHLIKTRGQQVTLRCSPISGHKSVSWYQQVLGQGPQFIFQYYEKEERGRGNFPDRFSARQFPNYSSELNVNALLLGDSALYLCASRPTGGGNTIYFGEGSWLTVV.

As for this clone: Relative to the germline gene, one junction end is altered; a read error may explain this. V and J are TRBV28 and TRBJ2-1; D call uncertain. CDR3 length: 12 residues. CDR1 MDHEN and CDR2 SYDVKM come from the germline V gene. The CDR3: CASSVWSGEQFF. CDR3 DNA sequence: TGTGCCAGCAGTGTATGGTCTGGTGAGCAGTTCTTC.

The sample holds one count of this clone. The sample carries other DNA sequences with the same CDR3. The chain couples TRBV30 to TRBJ2-2; D may match TRBD1 or TRBD2 (5 bases each). This CDR3 contains 15 residues. The germline V and J ends were trimmed by 1 base and 0 bases, with 9 bases remaining between them. CDR1 is GTSNPN and CDR2 is SVGIG in the germline V gene (reference sequence). CDR3 nucleotide sequence: TGTGCCTGGAGTGGGTCGGGGCCGAACACCGGGGAGCTGTTTTTT. This sequence encodes CAWSGSGPNTGELFF.

V usage is TRBV7-3 and J usage is TRBJ2-1; weak D call: TRBD1 (5 bases). With 4 bases removed from V and 7 bases from J, the gap between germline ends came to 20 bases. Per germline, CDR1 SGHTA and CDR2 FQGTGA. This CDR3 is 16 amino acids long. DNA of the CDR3: TGTGCCAGCAGCTCAATGGGGCGATCCGTTAGGAATGAGCAGTTCTTC. Its protein product is CASSSMGRSVRNEQFF. The full variable domain, rest sourced from reference TRBV7-3 and TRBJ2-1, is GAGVSQTPSNKVTEKGKYVELRCDPISGHTALYWYRQSLGQGPEFLIYFQGTGAADDSGLPNDRFFAVRPEGSVSTLKIQRTERGDSAVYLCASSSMGRSVRNEQFFGPGTRLTVL.

This chain links TRBV7-8 with TRBJ1-5; no reliable D call. Trimming stripped 8 bases from V and 5 bases from J, with 13 bases between. CDR3 length: 13 amino acids. Germline CDR1 and CDR2: SGHVS and FQNEAQ. CDR3: CASGANSDQPQHF. The CDR3 DNA sequence: TGTGCCAGCGGAGCAAACTCTGATCAGCCCCAGCATTTT.

The chain links TRBV28 to TRBJ2-7; D gene unclear. CDR3 length equals 14 residues. Deletions cut 6 bases from V and 7 bases from J, with 19 bases between. Looked up from germline, CDR1 is MDHEN and CDR2 is SYDVKM. The CDR3 DNA follows: TGTGCCAGCAGGATGGATACCCTCTTGAGGGAGCAGTACTTC. Translation gives CASRMDTLLREQYF.

V and J are TRBV7-6 and TRBJ1-1; tentative D call: TRBD1 (5 bases). V was trimmed by 5 bases and J by 5 bases, leaving 12 bases between them. CDR3 size: 13 residues. CDR1 and CDR2 (germline): SGHVS, FNYEAQ. The CDR3 spells CASSPGRDTEAFF. The DNA for the CDR3 is TGTGCCAGCAGCCCCGGCAGGGATACTGAAGCTTTCTTT.

The chain is built from TRBV25-1 and TRBJ2-2, with a weak D call TRBD1 (5 bases). Germline CDR1 is MGHDK and CDR2 is SYGVNS. The V and J ends lost 3 bases and 1 base respectively, with 12 bases between them. The CDR3 is made up of 16 amino acids. DNA of the CDR3: TGTGCCAGCAGTGAGCAGGGAATCAAGAACACCGGGGAGCTGTTTTTT. This sequence encodes CASSEQGIKNTGELFF.

This chain links TRBV19 with TRBJ1-5; possibly TRBD1 for D (6 bases). CDR1 and CDR2 (germline): LNHDA, SQIVND (reference sequence). Trimming stripped 6 bases from V and 5 bases from J, with 17 bases between. The CDR3 is made up of 15 amino acids. CDR3 residues: CASRDRVGAHQPQHF. The CDR3, as DNA: TGTGCCAGTAGGGACCGGGTGGGGGCGCATCAGCCCCAGCATTTT.

There are a few counts of this clone. The chain recombines TRBV5-1 with TRBJ2-2; D is unresolved. The CDR3 length is 15 residues. Germline V gives CDR1 SGHRS, CDR2 YFSETQ. V gave up 7 bases and J gave up 8 bases, with 21 bases separating them. CDR3 nucleotide sequence: TGCGCCAGCGTCTACAGCCCCCTTACGATGGGGGAGCTGTTTTTT. Amino acid sequence: CASVYSPLTMGELFF. Supplemented by reference TRBV5-1 and TRBJ2-2, the full variable domain reads KAGVTQTPRYLIKTRGQQVTLSCSPISGHRSVSWYQQTPGQGLQFLFEYFSETQRNKGNFPGRFSGRQFSNSRSEMNVSTLELGDSALYLCASVYSPLTMGELFFGEGSRLTVL.

A word on this clone: A junction boundary mismatches the germline segment, possibly from a read error. The chain uses TRBV7-7 and TRBJ2-3; D unclear. The CDR3 has 14 residues. CDR1 and CDR2 from the germline V gene are SSHAT and FNYEAQ (reference sequence). As DNA, the CDR3 is TGTGCTAGCAGCCCCAGCTTGGCCACAGATACGCAGTATTTT. It is translated as CASSPSLATDTQYF.

The chain carries TRBV20-1 and TRBJ2-3; D unresolved. V shed 7 bases and J shed 0 bases, with 5 bases lying between them. Germline-derived CDR1 and CDR2 are DFQATT and SNEGSKA (reference sequence). This CDR3 is 11 amino acids long. CDR3 bases: TGCAGTGGGGGTAGCACAGATACGCAGTATTTT. Translating it yields CSGGSTDTQYF.

CDR3 sequence: CASSLGQGYNEKLFF. Here the CDR3 DNA reads TGTGCCAGCTCACTCGGACAGGGGTATAATGAAAAACTGTTTTTT. The J gene is TRBJ1-4, the V gene TRBV18, with 9 bases identical to TRBD1. This CDR3 contains 15 residues. J was trimmed by 4 bases and V by 4 bases; bases with no gene match: 4. The germline gives CDR1 KGHSH, CDR2 LQKENI.

The J gene is TRBJ1-4, the V gene TRBV5-1; D ambiguous. Looked up from germline, CDR1 is SGHRS and CDR2 is YFSETQ. Trimming shortened V by 4 bases and J by 0 bases, and 7 bases separated the two germline ends. There are 14 residues in the CDR3. The CDR3 spells CASSTGPTNEKLFF. The DNA for the CDR3 is TGCGCCAGCAGCACCGGCCCAACTAATGAAAAACTGTTTTTT.

This clone was detected once. The chain carries TRBV9 and TRBJ2-3, with D perhaps matching TRBD1 (6 bases). V was clipped by 1 base and J by 3 bases, with 6 bases between them. CDR3 size: 13 residues. CDR1 SGDLS and CDR2 YYNGEE come from the germline V gene. CDR3 in amino acids: CASSVQGTDTQYF. The DNA for the CDR3 is TGTGCCAGCAGCGTACAGGGGACAGATACGCAGTATTTT.

V usage is TRBV2 and J usage is TRBJ1-4, with D unclear. V lost 6 bases and J lost 7, with 15 bases in between. Germline-derived CDR1 and CDR2 are SNHLY and FYNNEI. The CDR3 sequence is 14 residues long. The CDR3 spells CASSPLQIGEKLFF. CDR3 in DNA: TGTGCCAGCAGCCCCCTACAGATAGGTGAAAAACTGTTTTTT.

The chain carries TRBV5-4 and TRBJ1-4; D unclear. Trimming cost V 4 bases and J 4 bases, with 14 bases left between them. This CDR3 has 15 amino acids. Germline CDR1 SGHNT, CDR2 YYREEE (reference sequence). CDR3 residues: CASSPGLGGNEKLFF. For the CDR3, the DNA is TGTGCCAGCAGCCCCGGACTGGGTGGTAATGAAAAACTGTTTTTT.

V usage is TRBV5-4 and J usage is TRBJ2-3; tentative D call: TRBD2 (5 bases). The V end was cut by 4 bases, the J end by 4 bases, with 22 bases between. The CDR3 is 17 amino acids. Germline assignment: CDR1 SGHNT and CDR2 YYREEE (reference sequence). CDR3 DNA: TGTGCCAGCAGCCCACCTAGTTTCGGGATCGGCGCAGATACGCAGTATTTT. It yields the protein CASSPPSFGIGADTQYF.

V and J are TRBV7-8 and TRBJ2-7; TRBD1 is a possible D gene (5 bases). V shed 1 base and J shed 3 bases, with 22 bases lying between them. CDR3 length: 18 residues. Germline assignment: CDR1 SGHVS and CDR2 FQNEAQ. The CDR3 region has the DNA TGTGCCAGCAGCTTAGATCCCCAGGCCAGGGTGGGTAACTACGAGCAGTACTTC. Protein sequence: CASSLDPQARVGNYEQYF.

The chain carries TRBV5-1 and TRBJ2-4; D is perhaps TRBD1 (6 bases). Trimming pared 0 bases from V and 0 bases from J, leaving 7 bases between. CDR1 SGHRS and CDR2 YFSETQ come from the germline V gene. The CDR3 consists of 15 residues. This chain's CDR3 is CASSLVGGAKNIQYF. In nucleotides, the CDR3 is TGCGCCAGCAGCTTGGTAGGGGGAGCCAAAAACATTCAGTACTTC.

CDR3 coding DNA: TGTGCCAGCAGCTTGGACAGGGGGCATAATAATTCACCCCTCCACTTT. It yields the protein CASSLDRGHNNSPLHF. The chain carries TRBV5-6 and TRBJ1-6; 9 bases are a match to TRBD1. Germline trimming cut 0 bases from V and 5 bases from J; bases unmatched to any gene: 3. CDR1 is SGHDT, CDR2 YYEEEE, per germline. The CDR3 is 16 residues long.

This clone was seen many times. V usage is TRBV2 and J usage is TRBJ2-7, with 11 bases matching TRBD2. The J segment lost 3 bases and the V segment lost 6 bases, leaving 7 bases of the junction unmatched. This CDR3 contains 15 residues. Germline CDR1 SNHLY, CDR2 FYNNEI. The CDR3 sequence: CASSPGLADYYEQYF. DNA for the CDR3: TGTGCCAGCAGCCCGGGACTAGCGGATTACTACGAGCAGTACTTC.

In this sample, this clone turned up a few times. The gene calls are TRBV28 and TRBJ2-5; D not resolved. Germline-derived CDR1 and CDR2 are MDHEN and SYDVKM. Deletions cut 2 bases from V and 2 bases from J, with 12 bases between. CDR3 length: 15 residues. Here the CDR3 reads CASSLRQRKQETQYF. In DNA form, the CDR3 reads TGTGCCAGCAGTTTACGTCAGCGCAAACAAGAGACCCAGTACTTC. Supplemented by reference TRBV28 and TRBJ2-5, the full variable domain reads DVKVTQSSRYLVKRTGEKVFLECVQDMDHENMFWYRQDPGLGLRLIYFSYDVKMKEKGDIPEGYSVSREKKERFSLILESASTNQTSMYLCASSLRQRKQETQYFGPGTRLLVL.

This clone was detected a few times. The genes are TRBV28 and TRBJ1-3; the D is unclear. The CDR3 loop spans 13 amino acids. The germline V gene has CDR1 MDHEN and CDR2 SYDVKM. Trimming stripped 3 bases from V and 7 bases from J, with 10 bases between. The CDR3: CASSFGQRNTIYF. The CDR3 nucleotides read TGTGCCAGCAGTTTCGGGCAGAGGAACACCATATATTTT.

In its sample, this clone was seen once. The J gene is TRBJ1-3, the V gene TRBV5-1; possible D gene TRBD1, 6 bases. The CDR3 sequence is 16 residues long. Germline V gene sequence: CDR1 SGHRS, CDR2 YFSETQ. The V end was cut by 4 bases, the J end by 0 bases, with 14 bases between. The CDR3 protein is CASSAGHSLSGNTIYF. CDR3 nucleotide sequence: TGCGCCAGCAGCGCGGGACATTCCCTCTCTGGAAACACCATATATTTT.

The gene calls are TRBV7-2 and TRBJ2-1; no reliable D call. V gave up 5 bases and J gave up 1 base, with 9 bases separating them. The CDR3 loop spans 14 amino acids. CDR1 SGHTA and CDR2 FQGNSA come from the germline V gene. The CDR3 DNA sequence: TGTGCCAGCAGCCGTAGGTGGTCCTACAATGAGCAGTTCTTC. It translates to CASSRRWSYNEQFF.